The 5 T cell receptor beta chains below were found in one sample sequenced in a study of CD8 T cells in ankylosing spondylitis. Via MiXCR, TCRdb re-called the 5' RACE reads, giving one row per CDR3 protein. The sample contains some 150,000 distinct CDR3 sequences, about 10% of which appear only once. The sequencing input was blood, either unsorted or a sorted T cell fraction (not recorded which). The receptors were sampled from a female donor with ankylosing spondylitis or in good health (not recorded which).

This clonotype has a count of ten or more. The chain combines TRBV20-1 with TRBJ1-2, with D tentatively TRBD1 (6 bases). V lost 3 bases and J 5 bases, leaving 22 bases between the germline ends. This CDR3 region has 16 residues. Germline-derived CDR1 and CDR2 are DFQATT and SNEGSKA (reference sequence). The CDR3 region has the DNA TGCAGTGCTAGGAACCCGAACTCCGGGGGCGCTTATGGCTACACCTTC. This codes for CSARNPNSGGAYGYTF.

This clonotype was counted at least ten times. CDR3 in amino acids: CAISEGNLAFF. CDR3 DNA sequence: TGTGCCATCAGTGAGGGGAATCTCGCTTTCTTT. The rearrangement links TRBV10-3 to TRBJ1-1; D remains unclear. Trimming took off 2 bases at V and 11 bases at J, with 9 bases between the two ends. CDR1 and CDR2 from the germline V gene are ENHRY and SYGVKD. This CDR3 has 11 residues.

Many counts were recorded for this clonotype. V gene TRBV7-9 combines with J gene TRBJ1-6; D is possibly TRBD1 (5 bases). This CDR3 is built from 15 residues. Germline lookup yields CDR1 SEHNR and CDR2 FQNEAQ (reference sequence). Trimming removed 1 base from V and 9 bases from J, with 13 bases in between. The chain's CDR3 is CASSLDGGFTSPLHF. In DNA form, the CDR3 reads TGTGCCAGCAGCTTAGATGGGGGTTTTACTTCACCCCTCCACTTT.

This clonotype was recorded many times. The CDR3 is CASSLAWAGGYTF. In DNA, the CDR3 is TGTGCCAGCAGCTTAGCCTGGGCGGGTGGCTACACCTTC. The chain uses TRBV7-2 and TRBJ1-2; D unresolved. The ends were cut back, 0 bases at V and 7 bases at J, with 9 bases in the middle. This CDR3 comprises 13 residues. Germline V CDR1 and CDR2: SGHTA, FQGNSA.

This clonotype has only a few counts. This chain uses TRBV2 with TRBJ1-5; D might be TRBD1 (6 bases). Germline lookup yields CDR1 SNHLY and CDR2 FYNNEI. V shed 4 bases and J shed 4 bases, with 8 bases lying between them. The CDR3 length is 13 residues. The CDR3: CASSGTVNQPQHF. The DNA of the CDR3 is TGTGCCAGCAGTGGGACAGTAAATCAGCCCCAGCATTTT.